The 8 T cell receptor beta chains listed next were all sequenced from one sample in a study of T cells in Graves' hyperthyroidism and ophthalmopathy. TCR beta CDR3 regions were amplified from RNA transcripts. First-round RT-PCR targeting the TCR CDR3 was performed with the HTBI primer set. TCRdb reprocessed the multiplex PCR reads via MiXCR and lists one record per CDR3 protein. The table includes roughly 720,000 distinct CDR3 sequences, around a sixth detected once. Sequenced material: blood. Receptor source: a man in his fifties with Graves' hyperthyroidism.

This clonotype was observed a handful of times. The CDR3 bases are TGTGCCTGGAGTGTAGCCAGGGATCAGCCCCAGCATTTT. It specifies CAWSVARDQPQHF. This chain links TRBV30 with TRBJ1-5; D may be TRBD1 (5 bases). The CDR3 spans 13 residues. V gave up 0 bases and J gave up 5 bases, with 8 bases separating them. CDR1 is GTSNPN, CDR2 SVGIG, per germline (reference sequence).

The sample holds a few counts of this clonotype. The V gene is TRBV24-1, the J gene TRBJ2-3; 7 bases agree with TRBD1. The CDR3 is 15 residues long. Germline CDR1 reads KGHDR; CDR2 reads SFDVKD. With V trimmed by 9 bases and J by 2 bases, 10 bases remained unmatched. The DNA for the CDR3 is TGTGCCACCGCGTCGACAGGGAAGAACACAGATACGCAGTATTTT. Amino acids: CATASTGKNTDTQYF.

This clonotype was counted at least ten times. The chain recombines TRBV19 with TRBJ1-1; no firm D call. The CDR3 loop spans 12 amino acids. Germline lookup yields CDR1 LNHDA and CDR2 SQIVND (reference sequence). V was shortened by 0 bases and J by 3 bases, with 2 bases between the two germline ends. In nucleotides, the CDR3 is TGTGCCAGTAGTATAGACTACACTGAAGCTTTCTTT. This codes for CASSIDYTEAFF.

The rearrangement links TRBV29-1 to TRBJ2-7; no reliable D call. CDR1 is SQVTM, CDR2 ANQGSEA, per germline. The V and J ends lost 1 base and 6 bases respectively, with 7 bases between them. The CDR3 has 11 amino acids. DNA for the CDR3: TGCAGCGTTGAAGGGAAGGGCGAGCAGTACTTC. Translated: CSVEGKGEQYF.

The chain couples TRBV7-6 to TRBJ2-3, with a possible D match to TRBD2 (5 bases). V was clipped by 0 bases and J by 3 bases, with 7 bases between them. The CDR3 spans 14 residues. Germline V gene sequence: CDR1 SGHVS, CDR2 FNYEAQ. In nucleotides, the CDR3 is TGTGCCAGCAGCTTAGCGCGGGCTACAGATACGCAGTATTTT. Translation: CASSLARATDTQYF.

The V gene is TRBV20-1, the J gene TRBJ2-3; D may be TRBD2 (5 bases). The germline CDR1 and CDR2 sequences are DFQATT and SNEGSKA (reference sequence). Trimming took off 8 bases at V and 4 bases at J, with 13 bases between the two ends. This CDR3 spans 12 amino acids. CDR3 protein: CSMEEWADTQYF. CDR3 bases: TGCAGTATGGAGGAGTGGGCAGATACGCAGTATTTT.

This clonotype turned up a few times. The chain carries TRBV7-3 and TRBJ2-5, with no clear D. Trimming removed 5 bases from V and 5 bases from J, with 15 bases in between. The V gene's germline CDR1 is SGHTA and CDR2 FQGTGA. The CDR3 totals 14 residues. CDR3 amino acids: CASSVRLVNETQYF. The CDR3 DNA is TGTGCCAGCAGCGTAAGATTGGTCAACGAGACCCAGTACTTC.

The chain is built from TRBV30 and TRBJ2-5; 11 bases line up with TRBD2. The CDR3 runs 15 residues. The J segment lost 7 bases and the V segment lost 2 bases, leaving 9 bases of the junction unmatched. Germline CDR1 reads GTSNPN; CDR2 reads SVGIG (reference sequence). CDR3 region: CAWSLLAGGVGTQYF. The CDR3 DNA follows: TGTGCCTGGAGTCTGCTAGCGGGAGGAGTAGGGACCCAGTACTTC.